This T cell receptor beta chain was identified in a study of CD8 T cells in Susac syndrome. Overall study: Sequencing included Susac syndrome patients, over 5 of them with active disease and fewer than 10 in remission. The study's findings and limits: Clonal expansion of CD8+ cells in Susac peaked in TEMRA cells (and in active patients).

CDR3 length: 13 residues. V was shortened by 6 bases and J by 6 bases, with 14 bases between the two germline ends. TEMRA cells were FACS-enriched, with CD8+ and CD4+ T cells isolated negatively. The authors reverse transcribed 0.5 to 1 ug RNA with random hexamers. Across 54 Vbeta and 13 Jbeta, immunoSEQ multiplex PCR amplified TCR beta CDR3. Each CDR3 protein gets one entry after TCRdb re-called the immunoSEQ multiplex PCR reads with MiXCR. Here the sample spans some 50,000 distinct CDR3 sequences, 85% to 95% being singletons. As regards this clonotype: Its antigen remains unknown.

This TCR derives from a human donor with Susac syndrome. The sample consisted of CD8+ T cells from PBMCs. V gene TRBV12-3 or TRBV12-4 combines with J gene TRBJ1-2, with D perhaps TRBD1 (6 bases). The CDR3 nucleotides are TGTGCCAGCAGAGTCGGGGGGCTGGATGGCTACACCTTC. Encoded protein: CASRVGGLDGYTF.